This T cell receptor (beta chain) was profiled in a study of cytomegalovirus exposure and HLA in healthy donors. General observations from the study: Productive status was seen about 90% or about 30% of the time for most TCR beta V segments in an earlier analysis. Relative to the roughly 700-donor mean, N-insertions were reportedly fewer in an Asian-associated ancestry cluster in a later analysis.

Germline CDR1 reads MGHRA; CDR2 reads YSYEKL. The CDR3 totals 14 residues. J lost 6 bases, V lost 4 bases, and 4 bases had no gene match. Primers: 60 Vbeta forward and 13 Jbeta reverse. Assay used: immunoSEQ multiplex PCR; TCRdb lists only in-frame clones, some missing. The table lists roughly 100,000 clones, over 75% of them singletons. With respect to this clone: Antigen specificity is unknown.

The specimen was PBMCs. This sequence originates from a man aged 25 to 40 in good health and CMV-seropositive. This sequence joins TRBV4-1 and TRBJ1-4; TRBD1 aligns across 8 bases. As DNA, the CDR3 is TGCGCCAGCAGCCTGACAGGGGCGGATGAAAAACTGTTTTTT. Protein sequence: CASSLTGADEKLFF.